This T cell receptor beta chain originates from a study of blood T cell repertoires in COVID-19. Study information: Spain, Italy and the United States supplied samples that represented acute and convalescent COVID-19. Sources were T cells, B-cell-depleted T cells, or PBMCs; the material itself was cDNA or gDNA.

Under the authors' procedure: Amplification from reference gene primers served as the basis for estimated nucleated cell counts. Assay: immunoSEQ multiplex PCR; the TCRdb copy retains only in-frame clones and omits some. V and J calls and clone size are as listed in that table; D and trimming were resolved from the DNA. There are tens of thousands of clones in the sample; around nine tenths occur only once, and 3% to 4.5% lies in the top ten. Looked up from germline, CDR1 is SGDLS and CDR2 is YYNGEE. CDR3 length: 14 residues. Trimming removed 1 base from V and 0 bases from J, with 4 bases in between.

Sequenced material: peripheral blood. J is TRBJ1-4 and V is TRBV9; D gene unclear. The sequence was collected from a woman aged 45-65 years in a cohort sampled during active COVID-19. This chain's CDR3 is CASSVTATNEKLFF. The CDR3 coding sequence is TGTGCCAGCAGCGTAACTGCAACTAATGAAAAACTGTTTTTT.